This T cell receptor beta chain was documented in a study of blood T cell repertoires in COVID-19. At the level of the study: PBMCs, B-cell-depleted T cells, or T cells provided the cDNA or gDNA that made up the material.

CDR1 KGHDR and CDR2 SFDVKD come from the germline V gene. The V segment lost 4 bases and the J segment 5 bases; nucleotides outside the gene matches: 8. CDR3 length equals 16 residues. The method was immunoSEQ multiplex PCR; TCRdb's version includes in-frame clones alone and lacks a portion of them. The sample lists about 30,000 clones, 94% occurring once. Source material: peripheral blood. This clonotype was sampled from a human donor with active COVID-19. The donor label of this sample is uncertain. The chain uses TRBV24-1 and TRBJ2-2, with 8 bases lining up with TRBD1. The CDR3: CATSDPGTGKTGELFF. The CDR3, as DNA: TGTGCCACCAGTGACCCCGGGACAGGTAAAACCGGGGAGCTGTTTTTT.